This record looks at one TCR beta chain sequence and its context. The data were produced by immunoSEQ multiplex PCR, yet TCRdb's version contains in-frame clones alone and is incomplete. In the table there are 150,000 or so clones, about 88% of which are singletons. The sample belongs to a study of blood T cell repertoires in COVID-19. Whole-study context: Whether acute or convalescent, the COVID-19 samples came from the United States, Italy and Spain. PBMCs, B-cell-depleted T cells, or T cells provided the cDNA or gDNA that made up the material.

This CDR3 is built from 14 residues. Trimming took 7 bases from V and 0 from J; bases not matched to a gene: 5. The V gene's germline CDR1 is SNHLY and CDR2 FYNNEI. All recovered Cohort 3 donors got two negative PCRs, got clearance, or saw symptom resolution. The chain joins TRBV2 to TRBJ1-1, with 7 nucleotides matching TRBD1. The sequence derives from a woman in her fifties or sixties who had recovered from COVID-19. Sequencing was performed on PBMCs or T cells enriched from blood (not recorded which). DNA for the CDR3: TGTGCCAGCACCCTGACAGGGATGAACACTGAAGCTTTCTTT. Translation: CASTLTGMNTEAFF.